Shown below are 9 T cell receptor beta chains from a single sample sequenced in a study of blood T cells in healthy people across ages. Alongside a J-beta primer mix, a sample-barcoded 5' primer served in a second PCR lasting roughly 6 to 11 cycles. TCRdb re-analysed the 5' RACE reads in MiXCR, keeping a single row per CDR3 protein. The data contain approximately 670,000 distinct CDR3 sequences, less than 45% of them singletons. The sequenced sample was blood. These receptors all stem from a man of 80 years or more in good health.

The chain employs TRBV6-1 and TRBJ2-1; 7 nucleotides agree with TRBD1. Trimming removed 0 bases from V and 6 bases from J; junction bases left unmatched: 5. The CDR3 is 15 amino acids. CDR1 is MNHNS and CDR2 is SASEGT in the germline V gene. CDR3 coding DNA: TGTGCCAGCAGTGAAGCTGGGACAGAGCGCAATGAGCAGTTCTTC. This gives the protein CASSEAGTERNEQFF.

The V gene is TRBV6-1, the J gene TRBJ2-1; 8 positions match TRBD2. This CDR3 has 12 residues. Germline values: CDR1 MNHNS, CDR2 SASEGT. V shed 6 bases, J shed 10 bases, and the junction held 5 bases outside the gene matches. CDR3 sequence: CASSPGGYEQFF. DNA for the CDR3: TGTGCCAGCAGCCCGGGGGGGTACGAGCAGTTCTTC.

This clonotype was picked up a small number of times. J is TRBJ1-2 and V is TRBV10-1; D not certain. Germline CDR1 and CDR2: WNHNN and SYGVQD (reference sequence). CDR3 size: 13 residues. V was pared by 0 bases and J by 8 bases, with 10 bases between. CDR3 in DNA: TGCGCCAGCAGTGAGTCGAAAAGGAACGGCTACACCTTC. Protein: CASSESKRNGYTF.

This clonotype was seen a handful of times. The V call is TRBV5-1, the J call TRBJ2-4, with 9 positions matching TRBD2. J lost 6 bases, V lost 7 bases, and 14 bases had no gene match. Germline values: CDR1 SGHRS, CDR2 YFSETQ. The CDR3 has 16 amino acids. This chain's CDR3 is CASSREAGGRGNIQYF. DNA of the CDR3: TGCGCCAGCTCACGGGAGGCGGGAGGGCGTGGAAACATTCAGTACTTC.

The chain recombines TRBV7-9 with TRBJ2-5; 8 nucleotides match TRBD1. The CDR3 is made up of 14 amino acids. Germline CDR1 and CDR2: SEHNR and FQNEAQ (reference sequence). V was clipped by 8 bases and J by 11 bases; unmatched bases: 16. CDR3 DNA sequence: TGTGCCAGCGGCTGGGGACAGGCCGCCAATGAGCAGTACTTC. Protein: CASGWGQAANEQYF.

This chain links TRBV4-1 with TRBJ1-1; D not resolved. The V gene's germline CDR1 is MGHRA and CDR2 YSYEKL. The germline V and J ends were trimmed by 4 bases and 4 bases, with 19 bases remaining between them. The CDR3 totals 16 residues. Here the CDR3 reads CASSPPAYSMATEAFF. The CDR3 DNA reads as TGCGCCAGCAGCCCACCGGCCTATTCGATGGCCACTGAAGCTTTCTTT.

In its sample, this clonotype was seen many times. The V and J genes are TRBV24-1 and TRBJ2-1, with D possibly matching TRBD2 (5 bases). V lost 8 bases to trimming and J lost 0 bases, with 7 bases between them. In germline, CDR1 is KGHDR, CDR2 SFDVKD. CDR3 size: 13 residues. In DNA form, the CDR3 reads TGTGCCACCACAGCGGACTCCTACAATGAGCAGTTCTTC. Its translation: CATTADSYNEQFF.

The V call is TRBV10-3, the J call TRBJ2-5; 8 bases are a match to TRBD2. Germline V gene sequence: CDR1 ENHRY, CDR2 SYGVKD. V was pared by 3 bases and J by 1 base, with 10 bases of the junction left unmatched. CDR3 length equals 17 residues. CDR3 sequence reads: CAISDHTSGGTQETQYF. In DNA form, the CDR3 reads TGTGCCATCAGTGACCATACTAGCGGAGGGACCCAAGAGACCCAGTACTTC.

The rearrangement uses TRBV6-5 and TRBJ1-2, with 8 nucleotides matching TRBD1. This CDR3 has 17 residues. V shed 0 bases and J 2 bases; nucleotides not matched to a gene: 8. CDR1 and CDR2 (germline): MNHEY, SVGAGI. CDR3 region: CASSYSKTRGQNYGYTF. The CDR3 DNA sequence: TGTGCCAGCAGTTACTCGAAGACCAGGGGGCAAAACTATGGCTACACCTTC.